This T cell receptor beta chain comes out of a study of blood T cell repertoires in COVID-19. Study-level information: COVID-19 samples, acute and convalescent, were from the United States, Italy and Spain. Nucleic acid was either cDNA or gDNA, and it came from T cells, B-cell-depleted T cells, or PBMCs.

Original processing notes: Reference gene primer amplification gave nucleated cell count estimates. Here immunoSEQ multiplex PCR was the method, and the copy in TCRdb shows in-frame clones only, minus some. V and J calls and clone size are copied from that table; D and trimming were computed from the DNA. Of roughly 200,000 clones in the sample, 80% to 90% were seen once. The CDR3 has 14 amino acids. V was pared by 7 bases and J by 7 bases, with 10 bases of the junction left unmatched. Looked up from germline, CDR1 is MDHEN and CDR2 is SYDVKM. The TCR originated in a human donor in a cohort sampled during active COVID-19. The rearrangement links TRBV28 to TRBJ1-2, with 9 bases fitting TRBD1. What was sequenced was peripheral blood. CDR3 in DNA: TGTGCCAGCACCCGCTCGAACAGGGGGCTTGGCTACACCTTC. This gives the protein CASTRSNRGLGYTF.